This TCR beta chain comes out of a study of cytomegalovirus exposure and HLA in healthy donors. Study-level findings and limits: Follow-up analysis later connected one missense variant in DCLRE1C with trimming of TCR beta V- and J-genes.

The V end lost 3 bases, the J end lost 8 bases, and 23 bases lay between the germline ends. Germline CDR1 is SGDLS and CDR2 is YYNGEE. The CDR3 has 16 residues. The study ran its PCR with 60 Vbeta and 13 Jbeta primers. Clones were read by immunoSEQ multiplex PCR, and TCRdb kept only the in-frame ones, dropping some. The sample lists approximately 100,000 clones; more than 65% were seen once. Remarks on this clone: What it binds is not known.

The TCR was taken from a woman aged 45-65 years in good health and CMV-seropositive. What was sequenced was PBMCs. This chain connects TRBV9 to TRBJ1-1; TRBD1 might be the D (6 bases). This chain's CDR3 is CASSGYPQGKYYEAFF. As DNA, the CDR3 is TGTGCCAGCAGCGGCTACCCCCAGGGGAAGTATTACGAAGCTTTCTTT.